This T cell receptor (beta chain) appears in the sequencing data of a study of response to subunit inactivated influenza vaccine. General observations from the study: New T cells are recruited in small numbers by each seasonal influenza vaccination, according to the authors' suggestion.

Germline V lookup: CDR1 MNHEY, CDR2 SVGEGT. V was trimmed by 10 bases and J by 7 bases, leaving 14 bases between them. The length of the CDR3 is 13 residues. MiXCR, applied by TCRdb to the RT-PCR reads, yields one record per CDR3 protein. The sample records around 200,000 distinct CDR3 sequences, about 9% being singletons. The table lists this clonotype with a few counts. Its target is not known. This sequence was found in a middle-aged man who received an inactivated influenza vaccine. This specimen consisted of non-naive T cells sorted from PBMCs, obtained on the day of vaccination. V usage is TRBV6-2 or TRBV6-3 and J usage is TRBJ1-6; D is undetermined. CDR3 sequence reads: CATDNSVNSPLHF. The CDR3 DNA reads as TGTGCCACCGACAACAGCGTCAATTCACCCCTCCACTTT.